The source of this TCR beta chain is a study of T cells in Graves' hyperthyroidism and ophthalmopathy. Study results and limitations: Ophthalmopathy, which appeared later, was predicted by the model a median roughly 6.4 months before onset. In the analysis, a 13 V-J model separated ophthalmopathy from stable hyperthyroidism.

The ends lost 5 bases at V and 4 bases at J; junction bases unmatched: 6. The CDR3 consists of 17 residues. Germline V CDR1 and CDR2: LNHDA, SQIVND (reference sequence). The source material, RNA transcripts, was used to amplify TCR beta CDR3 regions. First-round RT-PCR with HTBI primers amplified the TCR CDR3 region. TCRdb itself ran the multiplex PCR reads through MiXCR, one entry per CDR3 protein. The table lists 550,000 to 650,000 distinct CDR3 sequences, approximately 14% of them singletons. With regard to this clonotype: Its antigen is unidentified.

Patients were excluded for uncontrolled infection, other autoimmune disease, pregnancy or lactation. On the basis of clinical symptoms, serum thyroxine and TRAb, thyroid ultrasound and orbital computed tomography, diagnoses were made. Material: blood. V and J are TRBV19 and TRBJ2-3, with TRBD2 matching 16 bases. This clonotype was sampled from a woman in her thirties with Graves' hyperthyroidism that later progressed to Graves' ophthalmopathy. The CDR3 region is CASSLGLAGGRADTQYF. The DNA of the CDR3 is TGTGCCAGTAGTCTGGGACTAGCGGGAGGGCGTGCAGATACGCAGTATTTT.